This T cell receptor beta chain stems from a study of T-cell reconstitution after alpha-beta-depleted transplantation in children. In germline, CDR1 is SGHTA, CDR2 FQGNSA. The CDR3 contains 14 residues. J gave up 10 bases and V 3 bases, and 3 bases lay outside the gene matches. Unique molecular identifiers featured in how the TCRbeta library was prepared. TCRdb analysed the PCR reads with MiXCR anew, one entry per CDR3 protein. The repertoire consists of 490,000 or so distinct CDR3 sequences, with about 10% occurring once and the leading ten covering 2%. Study-level findings and limits: A year had passed since transplant, and T-cell counts and diversity by then came mostly from newly produced T cells. It was surviving recipient T cells and thymic progenitors that gave some patients high TCRbeta diversity at day 60.

This clonotype was seen repeatedly, ten times or more. The target antigen is unknown. The chain has TRBV7-2 and TRBJ2-1; TRBD2 aligns across 13 bases. The origin of this receptor is a child aged 2-9 years with inherited bone marrow failure, due to receive a stem cell transplant. The sequenced sample was PBMCs, obtained before TCRalphabeta/CD19-depleted stem cell transplant. The CDR3: CASSFGLAGVEQFF. DNA of the CDR3: TGTGCCAGCAGCTTCGGACTAGCGGGAGTGGAGCAGTTCTTC.